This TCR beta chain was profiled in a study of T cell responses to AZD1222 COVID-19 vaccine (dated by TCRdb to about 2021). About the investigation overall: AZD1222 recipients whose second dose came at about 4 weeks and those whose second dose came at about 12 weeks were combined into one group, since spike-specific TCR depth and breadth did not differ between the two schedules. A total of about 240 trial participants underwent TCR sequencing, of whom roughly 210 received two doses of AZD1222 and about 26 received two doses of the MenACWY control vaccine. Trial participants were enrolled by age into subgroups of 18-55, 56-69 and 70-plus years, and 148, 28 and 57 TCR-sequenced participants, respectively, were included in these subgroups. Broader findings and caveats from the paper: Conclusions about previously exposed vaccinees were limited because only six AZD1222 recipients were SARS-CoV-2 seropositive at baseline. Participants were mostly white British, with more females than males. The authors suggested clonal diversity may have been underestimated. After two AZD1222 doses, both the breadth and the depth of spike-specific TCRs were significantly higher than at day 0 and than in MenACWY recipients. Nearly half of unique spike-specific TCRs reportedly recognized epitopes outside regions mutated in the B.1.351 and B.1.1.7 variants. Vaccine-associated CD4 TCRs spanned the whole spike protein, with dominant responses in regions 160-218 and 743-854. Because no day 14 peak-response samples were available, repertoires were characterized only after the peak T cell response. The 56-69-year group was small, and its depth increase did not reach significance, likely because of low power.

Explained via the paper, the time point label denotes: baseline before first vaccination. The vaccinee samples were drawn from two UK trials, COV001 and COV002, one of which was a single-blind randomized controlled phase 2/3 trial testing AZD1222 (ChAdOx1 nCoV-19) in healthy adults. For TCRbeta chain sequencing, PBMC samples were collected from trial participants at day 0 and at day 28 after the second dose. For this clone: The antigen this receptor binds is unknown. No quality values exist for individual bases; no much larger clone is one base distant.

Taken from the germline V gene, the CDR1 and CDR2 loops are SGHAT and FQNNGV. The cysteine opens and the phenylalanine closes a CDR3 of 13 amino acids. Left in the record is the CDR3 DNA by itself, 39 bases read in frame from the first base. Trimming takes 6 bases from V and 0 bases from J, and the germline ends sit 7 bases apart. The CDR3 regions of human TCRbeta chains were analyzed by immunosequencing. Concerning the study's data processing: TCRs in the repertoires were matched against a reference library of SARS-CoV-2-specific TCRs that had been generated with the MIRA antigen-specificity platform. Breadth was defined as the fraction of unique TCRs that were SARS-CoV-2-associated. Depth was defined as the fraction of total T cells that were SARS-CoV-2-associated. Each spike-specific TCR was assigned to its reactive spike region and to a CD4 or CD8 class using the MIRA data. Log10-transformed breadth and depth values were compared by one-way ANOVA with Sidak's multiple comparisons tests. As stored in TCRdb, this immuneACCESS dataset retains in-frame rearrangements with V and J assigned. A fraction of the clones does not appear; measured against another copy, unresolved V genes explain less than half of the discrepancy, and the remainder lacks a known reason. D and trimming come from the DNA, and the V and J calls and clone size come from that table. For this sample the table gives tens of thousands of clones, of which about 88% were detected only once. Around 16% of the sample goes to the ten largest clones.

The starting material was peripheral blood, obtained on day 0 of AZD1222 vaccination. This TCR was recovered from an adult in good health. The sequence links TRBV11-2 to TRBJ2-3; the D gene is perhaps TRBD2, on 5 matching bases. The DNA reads TGTGCCAGCAGATGGACTAGCACAGATACGCAGTATTTT. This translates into CASRWTSTDTQYF.